The clone carrying this T cell receptor (beta chain) was picked up a small number of times. Its specificity is unknown. The use of a sample-barcoded 5' primer and a J-beta primer mix characterized a second PCR of about 6 to 11 cycles. TCRdb re-derived calls from the 5' RACE reads in MiXCR, one entry per CDR3 protein. Seen here are more than 450,000 distinct CDR3 sequences, about a quarter observed once, and the top ten hold 3.6%. The CDR3 sequence is 16 residues long. The data originate from a study of blood T cells in healthy people across ages. Overall study findings and caveats: Naive CD4+ cell counts and diversity both ran higher in long-lived than in aged donors.

This sample was shared with a second study, whose subject was T cells of mothers and their children. This second report adds: Study donors consisted of three healthy Caucasian mothers and their six children. Mothers yielded over 8.5 million CDR3 reads, children 2.5 million to 3.5 million each.

Sample: blood. The chain links TRBV21-1 to TRBJ1-1. TRBV21-1 corresponds to a pseudogene. The receptor was isolated from a boy between 2 and 15 years old in good health. CDR3 sequence: CASSKGPGALNTEAFF. The DNA of the CDR3 is TGTGCCAGCAGCAAAGGACCCGGGGCTCTGAACACTGAAGCTTTCTTT.